The 26 T cell receptor beta chains below come from one sample, sequenced in a study of beta chain features in type 1 diabetes. Their cognate antigens are unknown. General observations from the study: Type 1 diabetes patients showed a moderate but significant shortening of TCRB CDR3s in all four CD4+ subsets.

Expressed TCRB transcripts were sequenced after all isolated RNA was converted to cDNA. TCRdb keeps only in-frame clones here, not all; method: immunoSEQ multiplex PCR. The sample carries 680,000 or so clones, 13% recorded once. Sequenced input: naive CD4+ T cells from blood. These receptors all stem from a man younger than 35 with type 1 diabetes.

V gene TRBV5-1 combines with J gene TRBJ2-7; 9 positions match TRBD1. Unmatched junction bases numbered 12, after V lost 3 bases and J lost 2 bases. The CDR3 runs 17 residues. Germline values: CDR1 SGHRS, CDR2 YFSETQ. The CDR3 DNA follows: TGCGCCAGCAGCTCTAACCTAGGGACAGGGAGGACCTACGAGCAGTACTTC. This encodes CASSSNLGTGRTYEQYF.

In this sample, this clone turned up a few times. The chain uses TRBV5-1 and TRBJ2-1; D is unresolved. Germline V gives CDR1 SGHRS, CDR2 YFSETQ. The CDR3 totals 15 residues. V was clipped by 7 bases and J by 5 bases, with 19 bases between them. CDR3 coding DNA: TGCGCCAGCCAAAGCAGGTCCTATGTCGACAATGAGCAGTTCTTC. It yields the protein CASQSRSYVDNEQFF. The full variable domain, in which reference TRBV5-1 and TRBJ2-1 provide the parts outside the CDR3, is KAGVTQTPRYLIKTRGQQVTLSCSPISGHRSVSWYQQTPGQGLQFLFEYFSETQRNKGNFPGRFSGRQFSNSRSEMNVSTLELGDSALYLCASQSRSYVDNEQFFGPGTRLTVL.

This clone was seen more than once but under ten times. This chain joins TRBV5-1 and TRBJ1-2; 8 bases are shared with TRBD1. CDR1 and CDR2 from the germline V gene are SGHRS and YFSETQ. The CDR3 covers 15 residues. V dropped 4 bases and J dropped 4; count of bases not matched to a gene: 9. This CDR3 is CASSDRTGNVYGYTF. CDR3 nucleotides: TGCGCCAGCAGCGATAGGACAGGGAACGTCTATGGCTACACCTTC.

This clone was recorded a few times. This rearrangement joins TRBV19 to TRBJ1-2; weak D call: TRBD1 (5 bases). The V end lost 10 bases, the J end lost 5 bases, and 14 bases lay between the germline ends. The CDR3 covers 12 residues. CDR1 and CDR2 from the germline V gene are LNHDA and SQIVND (reference sequence). The chain's CDR3 is CATTPGPYGYTF. The DNA for the CDR3 is TGTGCCACCACCCCGGGGCCATATGGCTACACCTTC.

This clone was found a few times. The chain has TRBV14 and TRBJ1-2, with no clear D. CDR1 and CDR2 from the germline V gene are SGHDN and FVKESK. The germline V and J ends were trimmed by 0 bases and 2 bases, with 4 bases remaining between them. This CDR3 region has 13 residues. The CDR3 DNA is TGTGCCAGCAGCCAAGAGGAGAACTATGGCTACACCTTC. Protein sequence: CASSQEENYGYTF.

The chain links TRBV7-6 to TRBJ2-1; D tentatively fits TRBD1 or TRBD2 (5 bases each). Trimming shortened V by 0 bases and J by 9 bases, and 15 bases separated the two germline ends. The CDR3 consists of 15 residues. CDR1 and CDR2 (germline): SGHVS, FNYEAQ. CDR3 in amino acids: CASSLADLGPIEQFF. For the CDR3, the DNA is TGTGCCAGCAGCTTAGCAGACCTGGGACCCATTGAGCAGTTCTTC.

For the CDR3, the DNA is TGCGCCAGCAGTCAATCGCGCCCTAGGGGAAGACAGGGCGGGTGGCAGCCCCAGCATTTT. Translation: CASSQSRPRGRQGGWQPQHF. The chain couples TRBV23-1 to TRBJ1-5, with TRBD1 identical over 7 bases. TRBV23-1 is treated as an ORF (open reading frame) with a function not yet certain. The CDR3 consists of 20 residues. V was pared by 0 bases and J by 7 bases, with 21 bases of the junction left unmatched.

The sample holds a few counts of this clone. The genes are TRBV27 and TRBJ2-7; D gene ambiguous. Looked up from germline, CDR1 is MNHEY and CDR2 is SMNVEV (reference sequence). With 8 bases removed from V and 2 bases from J, the gap between germline ends came to 16 bases. The CDR3 spans 14 residues. The CDR3 reads CASYPLGRTYEQYF. CDR3 bases: TGTGCCAGCTACCCGTTGGGAAGGACCTACGAGCAGTACTTC.

This clone turned up a few times. This rearrangement joins TRBV9 to TRBJ2-7; 12 nucleotides align to TRBD1. The trim removed 0 bases at V and 5 bases at J, leaving 15 bases unmatched. CDR1 SGDLS and CDR2 YYNGEE come from the germline V gene. The CDR3 consists of 19 residues. The DNA of the CDR3 is TGTGCCAGCAGCGTAGGAAGCTGGGGCGCCGGGACAGGGGGCCACGAGCAGTACTTC. Translation: CASSVGSWGAGTGGHEQYF.

The chain uses TRBV27 and TRBJ1-2, with no clear D. The CDR3 consists of 13 residues. Germline V lookup: CDR1 MNHEY, CDR2 SMNVEV (reference sequence). Trimming removed 4 bases at V and 0 bases at J, with 6 bases between. The CDR3 sequence: CASSSTPNYGYTF. The DNA for the CDR3 is TGTGCCAGCAGTTCTACACCTAACTATGGCTACACCTTC.

This clone came up a few times. The chain has TRBV6-1 and TRBJ2-3; maybe TRBD2 (7 bases). The CDR3 spans 14 residues. Germline V lookup: CDR1 MNHNS, CDR2 SASEGT. Trimming shortened V by 7 bases and J by 2 bases, and 13 bases separated the two germline ends. The CDR3 bases are TGTGCCAGCATGGGAGGGGGGCCCACAGATACGCAGTATTTT. Encoded protein: CASMGGGPTDTQYF.

This clone was seen only a few times. V usage is TRBV11-2 and J usage is TRBJ2-5, with 10 nucleotides matching TRBD1. V was pared by 4 bases and J by 2 bases, with 7 bases of the junction left unmatched. CDR3 length: 16 residues. In germline, CDR1 is SGHAT, CDR2 FQNNGV. The CDR3 region has the DNA TGTGCCAGCAGCTCGGGACAGGGGATCTTGCAAGAGACCCAGTACTTC. This codes for CASSSGQGILQETQYF. Based on the CDR3 plus reference TRBV11-2 and TRBJ2-5, the full variable domain is EAGVAQSPRYKIIEKRQSVAFWCNPISGHATLYWYQQILGQGPKLLIQFQNNGVVDDSQLPKDRFSAERLKGVDSTLKIQPAKLEDSAVYLCASSSGQGILQETQYFGPGTRLLVL.

This clone appeared a few times. The chain couples TRBV28 to TRBJ2-5, with 7 bases lining up with TRBD1. This CDR3 is 13 amino acids long. Unmatched junction bases numbered 5, after V lost 6 bases and J lost 4 bases. Germline loops: CDR1 MDHEN, CDR2 SYDVKM. The CDR3 loop reads CASSWTGRETQYF. For the CDR3, the DNA is TGTGCCAGCAGCTGGACAGGTAGAGAGACCCAGTACTTC.

The rearrangement links TRBV2 to TRBJ1-5, with 7 bases identical to TRBD1. The germline V gene encodes CDR1 SNHLY and CDR2 FYNNEI. The CDR3 consists of 15 residues. J lost 0 bases, V lost 6 bases, and 5 bases had no gene match. This CDR3 is CASSSDRVSNQPQHF. In DNA, the CDR3 is TGTGCCAGCAGCTCCGACAGGGTTAGCAATCAGCCCCAGCATTTT.

The chain recombines TRBV5-1 with TRBJ2-3; 9 bases line up with TRBD1. V gave up 0 bases and J gave up 4 bases; unmatched junction bases: 6. Germline CDR1 reads SGHRS; CDR2 reads YFSETQ. This CDR3 is built from 16 residues. DNA of the CDR3: TGCGCCAGCAGCTTGGGCCGGGACAGGGTTCCAGATACGCAGTATTTT. It encodes CASSLGRDRVPDTQYF.

This clone was seen a few times. The chain joins TRBV14 to TRBJ2-5; the D is unclear. CDR1 and CDR2 (germline): SGHDN, FVKESK. The germline V and J ends were trimmed by 1 base and 1 base, with 4 bases remaining between them. The CDR3 runs to 13 residues. CDR3 nucleotides: TGTGCCAGCAGCCAAGCCATCCAAGAGACCCAGTACTTC. Translating it yields CASSQAIQETQYF.

The V call is TRBV6-5, the J call TRBJ2-3; no clear D gene. The CDR3 spans 15 residues. CDR1 and CDR2 (germline): MNHEY, SVGAGI. The germline V and J ends were trimmed by 5 bases and 1 base, with 13 bases remaining between them. CDR3: CASSPSESGTDTQYF. Written as DNA, the CDR3 is TGTGCCAGCAGTCCGTCTGAGAGCGGCACAGATACGCAGTATTTT.

The chain employs TRBV29-1 and TRBJ1-1; unclear D gene. V was pared by 6 bases and J by 3 bases, with 11 bases between. Per germline, CDR1 SQVTM and CDR2 ANQGSEA. The CDR3 loop spans 12 amino acids. The CDR3 DNA reads TGCAGCGTCGTGACCCAGGACACTGAAGCTTTCTTT. Encoded protein: CSVVTQDTEAFF.

The chain couples TRBV2 to TRBJ2-3, with 7 bases lining up with TRBD2. Trimming cost V 4 bases and J 4 bases; bases outside gene matches: 8. Per the germline V gene, CDR1 is SNHLY and CDR2 is FYNNEI. This CDR3 contains 15 residues. CDR3 residues: CASSVTSLGADTQYF. As DNA, the CDR3 is TGTGCCAGCAGTGTGACTAGCCTTGGGGCAGATACGCAGTATTTT.

The gene calls are TRBV28 and TRBJ1-1, with TRBD1 matching 8 bases. Trimming removed 5 bases from V and 3 bases from J; junction bases left unmatched: 5. The germline gives CDR1 MDHEN, CDR2 SYDVKM. The CDR3 is made up of 14 amino acids. The CDR3 DNA is TGTGCCAGCAGTCCAGGGGGCTGGGACACTGAAGCTTTCTTT. This codes for CASSPGGWDTEAFF.

The chain couples TRBV6-5 to TRBJ2-7; no reliable D call. V dropped 6 bases and J dropped 7 bases, with 10 bases sitting between them. This CDR3 comprises 11 residues. The germline CDR1 and CDR2 sequences are MNHEY and SVGAGI. CDR3 residues: CASRNKKEQYF. Written as DNA, the CDR3 is TGTGCCAGCAGAAATAAGAAGGAGCAGTACTTC.

This chain uses TRBV5-4 with TRBJ2-2; 9 nucleotides line up with TRBD1. V lost 4 bases to trimming and J lost 3 bases; unmatched junction nucleotides: 7. The CDR3 runs to 16 residues. Germline V gives CDR1 SGHNT, CDR2 YYREEE (reference sequence). CDR3 protein: CASSPGQGTYTGELFF. The CDR3 nucleotides read TGTGCCAGCAGCCCCGGACAGGGGACATACACCGGGGAGCTGTTTTTT.

This chain uses TRBV21-1 with TRBJ1-1. TRBV21-1 represents a pseudogene. This CDR3 contains 9 residues. The CDR3 DNA is TGTGCCAGCCGTTACCAAGCTTTCTTT. It encodes CASRYQAFF.

The chain has TRBV5-1 and TRBJ1-6; D unclear. The ends were cut back, 2 bases at V and 7 bases at J, with 13 bases in the middle. The germline V gene encodes CDR1 SGHRS and CDR2 YFSETQ. The CDR3 length is 15 residues. The CDR3 sequence: CASSFETRGNSPLHF. The CDR3 DNA reads as TGCGCCAGCAGCTTTGAGACCCGAGGCAATTCACCCCTCCACTTT.

This clone was recorded a few times. The chain recombines TRBV7-9 with TRBJ2-1, with 14 nucleotides matching TRBD2. The CDR3 spans 15 residues. J gave up 5 bases and V 5 bases, and 2 bases lay outside the gene matches. Germline loops: CDR1 SEHNR, CDR2 FQNEAQ (reference sequence). CDR3 loop: CASSTGLAGDNEQFF. The CDR3 DNA reads as TGTGCCAGCAGCACGGGACTAGCGGGAGACAATGAGCAGTTCTTC.

This clone was detected a few times. This sequence joins TRBV6-1 and TRBJ2-1, with D uncertain. The CDR3 consists of 14 residues. Trimming took 5 bases from V and 4 from J, leaving 12 bases between them. Germline lookup yields CDR1 MNHNS and CDR2 SASEGT. CDR3 nucleotide sequence: TGTGCCAGCAGTCTATATTCGGGTTACAATGAGCAGTTCTTC. It yields the protein CASSLYSGYNEQFF.